One T cell receptor (beta chain) is described in this entry. Its antigen is not known. Profiling relied on immunoSEQ multiplex PCR, and the TCRdb table lists in-frame clones only, not all of them. The sample holds fewer than 14,000 clones, around 70% seen once. This record comes from a study of vaccination effects on CD4 cells after COVID-19. V lost 2 bases to trimming and J lost 2 bases; unmatched junction nucleotides: 3. Germline V gives CDR1 SGHRS, CDR2 YFSETQ. CDR3 length: 17 residues. Antigen-specific CD4+ T cell clonotypes were called by their expansion after viral peptide-pool culture in ViraFEST. Culturing for more than eight days preceded CD4+ T cell isolation.

This receptor was identified in a human donor who received a COVID-19 vaccine. The starting material was CD4+ T cells from PBMCs cultured with HCoV-229E spike peptides, obtained before COVID-19 vaccination. V is TRBV5-1 and J is TRBJ2-2; TRBD2 matches 13 bases. CDR3 sequence: CASSFGTSGANTGELFF. The CDR3 nucleotides are TGCGCCAGCAGCTTTGGGACTAGCGGGGCAAACACCGGGGAGCTGTTTTTT.